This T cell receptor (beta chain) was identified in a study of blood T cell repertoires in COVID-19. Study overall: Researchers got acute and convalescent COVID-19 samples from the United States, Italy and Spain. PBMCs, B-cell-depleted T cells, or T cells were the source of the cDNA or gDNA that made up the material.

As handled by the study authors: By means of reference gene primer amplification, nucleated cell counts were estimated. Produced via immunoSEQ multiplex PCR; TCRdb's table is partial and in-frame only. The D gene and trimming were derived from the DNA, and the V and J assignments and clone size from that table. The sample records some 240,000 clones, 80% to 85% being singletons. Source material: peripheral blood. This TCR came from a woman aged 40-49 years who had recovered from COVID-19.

CDR3 loop: CASSTGQGVDTQYF. CDR3 nucleotide sequence: TGTGCCAGCAGCACCGGACAGGGGGTAGATACGCAGTATTTT. The chain uses TRBV7-3 and TRBJ2-3; 10 nucleotides match TRBD1. The CDR3 runs 14 residues. Germline V gene sequence: CDR1 SGHTA, CDR2 FQGTGA. V dropped 5 bases and J dropped 5; count of bases not matched to a gene: 4.